This T cell receptor (beta chain) is from a study of blood T cells in healthy people across ages. Study-wide findings and caveats: The long-lived group displayed more naive CD4+ cells, plus higher diversity, than the aged donors did.

For the second PCR, which ran for roughly 7 to 11 cycles, a sample-barcoded 5' primer and a J-beta primer mix were used. MiXCR, run by TCRdb on the 5' RACE reads, gives a single entry per CDR3 protein. This sample has 1.8 million or so distinct CDR3 sequences, with 35% to 50% found just once. This clonotype turned up a few times. Its antigen remains unidentified. This CDR3 contains 14 residues. Germline V gene lookup returns CDR1 SQVTM and CDR2 ANQGSEA. V dropped 1 base and J dropped 2 bases, with 10 bases sitting between them. This chain connects TRBV29-1 to TRBJ2-3; either TRBD1 or TRBD2 may fit D (5 bases each). The clonotype was recovered from a human donor in good health. The sequencing sample was made of blood. This CDR3 is CSVEVGALTDTQYF. DNA for the CDR3: TGCAGCGTTGAAGTCGGGGCCCTCACAGATACGCAGTATTTT.